The sequence of this T cell receptor beta chain was determined in a study of OX40 agonist ivuxolimab in advanced cancers. This clone was detected only a few times. Its antigen remains unidentified. V gave up 8 bases and J gave up 7 bases; unmatched junction bases: 8. Germline V gene lookup returns CDR1 WSHSY and CDR2 SAAADI. This CDR3 is built from 14 residues. TCRdb's copy holds only in-frame clones and misses some; the assay was immunoSEQ multiplex PCR. Of tens of thousands of clones in the sample, 84% are singletons; the top ten hold roughly 18%. Exclusion applied to patients with autoimmune disease history or systemic immunosuppression. General study points: Blood T cells, both CD4+ and CD8+, expanded clonally by week 6 at 0.1 to 3.0 mg/kg.

The rearrangement links TRBV10-2 to TRBJ2-7, with 13 nucleotides matching TRBD2. The sequence was obtained from an adult with an advanced solid tumor such as melanoma, head and neck, liver or kidney cancer. This material consisted of CD4+ or CD8+ T cells sorted from blood, taken in a trial of the OX40 agonist ivuxolimab. The CDR3 nucleotides read TGCGCCAGCGGCGGACTAGCGGGAGCGGGGGAGCAGTACTTC. It yields the protein CASGGLAGAGEQYF.